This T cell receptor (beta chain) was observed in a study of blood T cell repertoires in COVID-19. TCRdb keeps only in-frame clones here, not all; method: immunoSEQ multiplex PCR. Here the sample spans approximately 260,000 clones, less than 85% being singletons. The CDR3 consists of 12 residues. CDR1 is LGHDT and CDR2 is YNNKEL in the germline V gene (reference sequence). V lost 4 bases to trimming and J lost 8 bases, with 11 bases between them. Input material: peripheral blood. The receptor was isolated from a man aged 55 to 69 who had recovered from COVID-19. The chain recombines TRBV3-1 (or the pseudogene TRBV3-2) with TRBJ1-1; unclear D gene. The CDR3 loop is CASSREEGEAFF. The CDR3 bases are TGTGCCAGCAGCCGAGAAGAGGGCGAAGCTTTCTTT.